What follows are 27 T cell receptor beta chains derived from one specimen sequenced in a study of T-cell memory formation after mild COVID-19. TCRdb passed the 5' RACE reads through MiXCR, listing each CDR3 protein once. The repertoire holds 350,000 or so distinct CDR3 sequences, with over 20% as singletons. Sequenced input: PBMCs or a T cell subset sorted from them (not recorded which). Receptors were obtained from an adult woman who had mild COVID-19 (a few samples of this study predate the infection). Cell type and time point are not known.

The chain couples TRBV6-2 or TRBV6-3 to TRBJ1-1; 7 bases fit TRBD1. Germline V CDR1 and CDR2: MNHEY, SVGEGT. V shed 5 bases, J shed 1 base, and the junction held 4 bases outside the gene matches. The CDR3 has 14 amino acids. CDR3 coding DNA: TGTGCCAGCAGTACTAGGACAGGGAACACTGAAGCTTTCTTT. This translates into CASSTRTGNTEAFF.

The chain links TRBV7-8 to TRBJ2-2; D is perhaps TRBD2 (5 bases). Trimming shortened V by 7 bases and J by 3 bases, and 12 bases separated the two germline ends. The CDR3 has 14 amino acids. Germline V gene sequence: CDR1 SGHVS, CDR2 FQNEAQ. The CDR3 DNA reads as TGTGCCAGCAAAGAGCGGAGCTACACCGGGGAGCTGTTTTTT. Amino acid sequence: CASKERSYTGELFF.

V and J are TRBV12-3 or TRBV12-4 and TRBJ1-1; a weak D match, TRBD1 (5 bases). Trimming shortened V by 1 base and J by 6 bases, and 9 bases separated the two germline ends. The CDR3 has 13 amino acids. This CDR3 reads CASSLEGLAEAFF. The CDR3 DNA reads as TGTGCCAGCAGTTTAGAGGGGTTGGCTGAAGCTTTCTTT.

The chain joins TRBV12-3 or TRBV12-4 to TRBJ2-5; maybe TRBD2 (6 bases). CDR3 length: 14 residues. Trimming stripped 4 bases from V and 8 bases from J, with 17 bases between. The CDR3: CASSSTDYRGTQYF. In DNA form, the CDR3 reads TGTGCCAGCAGTTCCACGGACTATAGGGGAACCCAGTACTTC.

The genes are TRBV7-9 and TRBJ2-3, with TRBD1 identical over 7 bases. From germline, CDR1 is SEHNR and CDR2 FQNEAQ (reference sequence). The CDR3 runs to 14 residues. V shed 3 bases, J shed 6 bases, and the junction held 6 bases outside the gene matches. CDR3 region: CASSFGQAWDTQYF. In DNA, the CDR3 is TGTGCCAGCAGCTTTGGACAGGCTTGGGATACGCAGTATTTT.

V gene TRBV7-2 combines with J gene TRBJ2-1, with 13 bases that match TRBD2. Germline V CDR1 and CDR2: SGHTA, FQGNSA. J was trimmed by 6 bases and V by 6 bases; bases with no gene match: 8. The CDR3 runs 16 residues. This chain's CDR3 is CASSWTSGSVGNEQFF. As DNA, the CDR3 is TGTGCCAGCAGTTGGACTAGCGGGAGCGTAGGCAATGAGCAGTTCTTC.

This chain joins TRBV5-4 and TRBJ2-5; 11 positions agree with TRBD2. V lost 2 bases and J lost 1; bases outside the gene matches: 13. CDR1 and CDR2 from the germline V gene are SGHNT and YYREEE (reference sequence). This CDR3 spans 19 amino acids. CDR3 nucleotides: TGTGCCAGCAGCTTTAGACTTACCGGGACTAGCGGAGCCCAAGAGACCCAGTACTTC. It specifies CASSFRLTGTSGAQETQYF.

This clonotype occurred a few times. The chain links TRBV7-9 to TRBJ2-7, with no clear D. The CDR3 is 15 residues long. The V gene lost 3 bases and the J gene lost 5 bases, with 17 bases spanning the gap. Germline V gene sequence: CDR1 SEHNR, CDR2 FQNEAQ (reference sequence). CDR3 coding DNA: TGTGCCAGCAGCTTCCCCAGCCGTCTGGATGACGAGCAGTACTTC. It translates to CASSFPSRLDDEQYF.

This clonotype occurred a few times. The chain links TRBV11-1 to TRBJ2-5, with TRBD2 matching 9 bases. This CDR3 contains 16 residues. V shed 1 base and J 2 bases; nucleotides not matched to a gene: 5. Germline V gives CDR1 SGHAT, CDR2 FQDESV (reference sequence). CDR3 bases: TGTGCCAGCAGCTTAGAGCGACTAGCGGATCAAGAGACCCAGTACTTC. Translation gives CASSLERLADQETQYF.

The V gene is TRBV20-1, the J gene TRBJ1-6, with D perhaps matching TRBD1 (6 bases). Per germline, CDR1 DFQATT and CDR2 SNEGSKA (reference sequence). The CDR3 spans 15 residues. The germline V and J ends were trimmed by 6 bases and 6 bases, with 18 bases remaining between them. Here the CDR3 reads CSAPTGHGSNSPLHF. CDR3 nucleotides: TGCAGTGCGCCTACAGGGCACGGAAGTAATTCACCCCTCCACTTT.

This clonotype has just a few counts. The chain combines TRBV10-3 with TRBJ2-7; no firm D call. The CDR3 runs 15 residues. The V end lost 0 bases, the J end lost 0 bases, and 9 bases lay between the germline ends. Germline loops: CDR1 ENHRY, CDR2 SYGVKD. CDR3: CAISESRVTSYEQYF. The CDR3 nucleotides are TGTGCCATCAGTGAGTCTAGGGTAACCTCCTACGAGCAGTACTTC.

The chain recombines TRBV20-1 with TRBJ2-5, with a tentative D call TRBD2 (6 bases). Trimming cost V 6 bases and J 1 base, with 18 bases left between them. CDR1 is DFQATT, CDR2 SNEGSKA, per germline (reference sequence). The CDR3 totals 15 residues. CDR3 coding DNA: TGCAGTGCGGGGAGGACAACCCCAATCCAAGAGACCCAGTACTTC. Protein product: CSAGRTTPIQETQYF.

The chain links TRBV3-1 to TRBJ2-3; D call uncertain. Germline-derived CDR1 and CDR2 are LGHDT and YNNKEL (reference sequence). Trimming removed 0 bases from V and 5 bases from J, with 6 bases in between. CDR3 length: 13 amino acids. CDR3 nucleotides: TGTGCCAGCAGCCAAGATTGGATAGATACGCAGTATTTT. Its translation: CASSQDWIDTQYF.

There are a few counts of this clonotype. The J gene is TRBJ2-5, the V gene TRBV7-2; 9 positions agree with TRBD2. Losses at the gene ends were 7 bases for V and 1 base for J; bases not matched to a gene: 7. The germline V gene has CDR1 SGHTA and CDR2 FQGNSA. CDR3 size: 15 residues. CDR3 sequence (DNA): TGTGCCAGCACCCGACTAGCGGATACCCAAGAGACCCAGTACTTC. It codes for CASTRLADTQETQYF.

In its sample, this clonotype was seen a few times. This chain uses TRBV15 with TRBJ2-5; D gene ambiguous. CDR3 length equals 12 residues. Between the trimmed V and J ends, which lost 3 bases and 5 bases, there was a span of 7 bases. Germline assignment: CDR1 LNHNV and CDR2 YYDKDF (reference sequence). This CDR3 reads CATSRGFETQYF. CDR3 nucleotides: TGTGCCACCAGCAGGGGTTTTGAGACCCAGTACTTC.

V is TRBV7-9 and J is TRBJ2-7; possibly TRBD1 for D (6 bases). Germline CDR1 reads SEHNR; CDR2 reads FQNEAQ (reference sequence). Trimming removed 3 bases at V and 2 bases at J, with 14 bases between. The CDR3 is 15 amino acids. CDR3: CASSLGGQLTYEQYF. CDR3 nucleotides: TGTGCCAGCAGCTTGGGTGGACAGTTGACCTACGAGCAGTACTTC.

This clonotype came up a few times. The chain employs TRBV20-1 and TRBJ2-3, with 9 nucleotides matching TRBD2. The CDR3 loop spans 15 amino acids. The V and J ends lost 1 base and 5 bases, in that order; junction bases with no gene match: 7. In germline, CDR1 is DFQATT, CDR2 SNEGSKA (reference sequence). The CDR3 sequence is CSARGASGKVDTQYF. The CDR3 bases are TGCAGTGCTAGAGGGGCTAGCGGGAAGGTAGATACGCAGTATTTT.

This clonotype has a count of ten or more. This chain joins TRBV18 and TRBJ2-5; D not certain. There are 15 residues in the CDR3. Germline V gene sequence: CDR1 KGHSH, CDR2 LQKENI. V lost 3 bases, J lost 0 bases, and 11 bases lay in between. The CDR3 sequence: CASSPGWYNQETQYF. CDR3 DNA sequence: TGTGCCAGCTCACCTGGCTGGTACAACCAAGAGACCCAGTACTTC.

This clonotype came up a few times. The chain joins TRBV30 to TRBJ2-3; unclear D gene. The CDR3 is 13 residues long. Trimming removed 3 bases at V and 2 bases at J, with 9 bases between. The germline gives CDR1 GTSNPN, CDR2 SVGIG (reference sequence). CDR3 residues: CAWRVSVTDTQYF. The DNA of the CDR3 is TGTGCCTGGAGGGTCAGCGTCACAGATACGCAGTATTTT.

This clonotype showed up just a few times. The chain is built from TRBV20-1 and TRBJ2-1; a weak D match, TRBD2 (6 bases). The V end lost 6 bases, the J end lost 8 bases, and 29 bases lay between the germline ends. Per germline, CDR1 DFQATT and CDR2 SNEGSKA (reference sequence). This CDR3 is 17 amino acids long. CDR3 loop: CSAGSPSTWRETDEQFF. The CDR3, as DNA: TGCAGTGCAGGGAGCCCCTCTACTTGGCGGGAAACGGATGAGCAGTTCTTC.

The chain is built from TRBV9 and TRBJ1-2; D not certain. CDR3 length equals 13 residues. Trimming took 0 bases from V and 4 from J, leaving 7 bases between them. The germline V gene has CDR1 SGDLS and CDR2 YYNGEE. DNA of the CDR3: TGTGCCAGCAGCGTAGACGGGCCCTATGGCTACACCTTC. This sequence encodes CASSVDGPYGYTF. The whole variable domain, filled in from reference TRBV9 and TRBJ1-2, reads DSGVTQTPKHLITATGQRVTLRCSPRSGDLSVYWYQQSLDQGLQFLIQYYNGEERAKGNILERFSAQQFPDLHSELNLSSLELGDSALYFCASSVDGPYGYTFGSGTRLTVV.

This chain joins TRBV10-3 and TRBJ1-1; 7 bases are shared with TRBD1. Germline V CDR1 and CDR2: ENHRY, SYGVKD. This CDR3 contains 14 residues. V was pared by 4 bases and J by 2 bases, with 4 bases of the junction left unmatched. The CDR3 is CAISGTGYNTEAFF. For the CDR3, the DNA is TGTGCCATCAGTGGGACAGGATACAACACTGAAGCTTTCTTT.

The DNA for the CDR3 is TGCGCCAGCAGCTTCTGGGTCAGGCGACTTCCGTACGAGCAGTACTTC. Translation: CASSFWVRRLPYEQYF. The chain links TRBV5-1 to TRBJ2-7; D call uncertain. The V gene lost 2 bases and the J gene lost 4 bases, with 19 bases spanning the gap. This CDR3 region has 16 residues. Germline V gives CDR1 SGHRS, CDR2 YFSETQ.

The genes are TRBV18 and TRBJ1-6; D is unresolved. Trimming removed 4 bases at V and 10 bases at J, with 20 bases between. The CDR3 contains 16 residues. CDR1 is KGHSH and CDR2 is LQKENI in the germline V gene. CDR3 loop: CASSLELGFGGSPLHF. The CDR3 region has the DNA TGTGCCAGCTCACTTGAGCTGGGCTTCGGCGGCTCACCCCTCCACTTT. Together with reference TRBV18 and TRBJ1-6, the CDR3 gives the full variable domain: NAGVMQNPRHLVRRRGQEARLRCSPMKGHSHVYWYRQLPEEGLKFMVYLQKENIIDESGMPKERFSAEFPKEGPSILRIQQVVRGDSAAYFCASSLELGFGGSPLHFGNGTRLTVT.

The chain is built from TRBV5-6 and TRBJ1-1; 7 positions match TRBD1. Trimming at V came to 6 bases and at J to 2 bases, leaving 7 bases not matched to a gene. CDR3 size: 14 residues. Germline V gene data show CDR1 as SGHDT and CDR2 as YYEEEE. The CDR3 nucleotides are TGTGCCAGCAACGACGGGACAGTAAACACTGAAGCTTTCTTT. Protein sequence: CASNDGTVNTEAFF.

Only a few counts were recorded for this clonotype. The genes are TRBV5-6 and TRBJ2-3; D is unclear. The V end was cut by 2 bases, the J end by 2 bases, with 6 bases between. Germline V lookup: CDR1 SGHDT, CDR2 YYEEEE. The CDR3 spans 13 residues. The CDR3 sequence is CASSFGPTDTQYF. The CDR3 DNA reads TGTGCCAGCAGCTTCGGGCCCACAGATACGCAGTATTTT.

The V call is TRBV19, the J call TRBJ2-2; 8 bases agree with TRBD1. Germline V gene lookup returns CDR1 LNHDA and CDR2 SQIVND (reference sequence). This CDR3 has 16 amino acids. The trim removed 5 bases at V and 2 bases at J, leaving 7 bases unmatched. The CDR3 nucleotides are TGTGCCAGTAGTGACAGGGGCAGCAGTAACACCGGGGAGCTGTTTTTT. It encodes CASSDRGSSNTGELFF.